This TCR beta chain was captured by sequencing in a study of T cells after yellow fever vaccination. About the study: Preparation used SMART-Seq v4 Ultra Low Input for the low-cell-number fractions. General observations from the study: A large majority of primary-vaccination clones showed up again after the booster (under 98% CD4, almost 90% CD8).

In germline, CDR1 is WSHSY, CDR2 SAAADI. The length of the CDR3 is 17 residues. The ends lost 7 bases at V and 1 base at J; junction bases unmatched: 9. TCRdb passed the 5' RACE reads through MiXCR, listing each CDR3 protein once. Among about 74,000 distinct CDR3 sequences listed, approximately 7% were seen once. This clonotype was seen many times. Its antigen is unknown. The specimen was CD8+ T cells sorted from PBMCs, collected roughly 5 days after the first yellow fever vaccination. This sequence joins TRBV10-2 and TRBJ2-5, with 13 bases lining up with TRBD2. The clonotype was recovered from a man younger than 35 who received the YFV17D yellow fever vaccine. CDR3 loop: CASTTSGGIKGQETQYF. The CDR3 coding sequence is TGCGCCAGCACGACTAGCGGGGGGATTAAGGGCCAAGAGACCCAGTACTTC.